These T cell receptor beta chains were read from a single sample in a study of T cell responses to AZD1222 COVID-19 vaccine. Produced via immunoSEQ multiplex PCR; TCRdb's table is partial and in-frame only. Among around 120,000 clones listed, around 87% were seen once. The sample in question was peripheral blood, obtained on day 0 of AZD1222 vaccination. These receptors originate from an adult in good health. Each CDR3 is given with its conserved first and last residue. The D gene is left open where the match is weak. Rows may omit the clone size; those that give it use once, few, many or a size class.

cdr3_length	d_call	clone_size	j_call	v_call	cdr3_nt	cdr3_aa
13	.	once	TRBJ1-2	TRBV7-3	TGTGCCAGCAGCTCTCTCGGGGATCGTGGCTACACCTTC	CASSSLGDRGYTF
15	.	once	TRBJ1-1	TRBV7-3	TGTGCCAGCATCTTACGTTGGGGTACGAACACTGAAGCTTTCTTT	CASILRWGTNTEAFF
11	.	once	TRBJ2-7	TRBV6-5	TGTGCCACCACGGGTTCTTACGAGCAGTACTTC	CATTGSYEQYF
16	.	.	TRBJ1-1	TRBV7-8	TGTGCCAGCAGCTTAGTGGGGGGACTTTCGAACACTGAAGCTTTCTTT	CASSLVGGLSNTEAFF
16	.	.	TRBJ1-1	TRBV6-5	TGTGCCAGCAGTTACGTTACCAGGGGCCCGAACACTGAAGCTTTCTTT	CASSYVTRGPNTEAFF
14	.	.	TRBJ1-6	TRBV27	TGTGCCAGCAGTTGGGACGGGAATAATTCACCCCTCCACTTT	CASSWDGNNSPLHF
16	TRBD2	.	TRBJ2-3	TRBV7-2	TGTGCCAGCAGCTTACAATACGGGGGGAGAACAGATACGCAGTATTTT	CASSLQYGGRTDTQYF
14	TRBD1	.	TRBJ1-1	TRBV4-1	TGCGCCAGCAGCAAACAGGGGAGGGATGCTGAAGCTTTCTTT	CASSKQGRDAEAFF
14	TRBD1	.	TRBJ1-6	TRBV5-1	TGCGCCAGCAGCTTGAACAGGGGTAATTCACCCCTCCACTTT	CASSLNRGNSPLHF
11	.	.	TRBJ1-2	TRBV21-1	TGTGCCAGCAGGGCGATCTATGGCTACACCTTC	CASRAIYGYTF
15	.	.	TRBJ1-5	TRBV11-2	TGTGCCAGCAGCTTAAGTGGGGCTGGTTTCCAGCCCCAGCATTTT	CASSLSGAGFQPQHF
12	.	.	TRBJ1-1	TRBV3-1/TRBV3-2	TGTGCCAGCAGCCACAGGAGGACTGAAGCTTTCTTT	CASSHRRTEAFF